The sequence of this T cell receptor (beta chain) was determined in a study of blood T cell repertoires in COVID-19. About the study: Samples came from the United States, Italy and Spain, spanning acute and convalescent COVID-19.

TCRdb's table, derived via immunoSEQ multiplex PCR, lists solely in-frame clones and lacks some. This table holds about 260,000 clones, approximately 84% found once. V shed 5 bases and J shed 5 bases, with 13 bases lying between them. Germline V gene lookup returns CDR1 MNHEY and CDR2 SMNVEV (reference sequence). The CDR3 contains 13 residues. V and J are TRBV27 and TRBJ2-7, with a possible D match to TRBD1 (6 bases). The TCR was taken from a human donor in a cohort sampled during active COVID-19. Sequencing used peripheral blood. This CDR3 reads CASSDWQGNEQYF. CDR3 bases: TGTGCCAGCAGTGACTGGCAGGGGAACGAGCAGTACTTC.